This T cell receptor (beta chain) derives from a study of post-analysis software for immune sequencing data. Across the study: Disease trajectories encompassed relapsing-remitting, secondary progressive and progressive-relapsing multiple sclerosis. Study-level results: Strong co-clustering by F measure was seen for same-batch samples. Included in a set of about 5 TRBV segments more frequent in patients than controls were TRBV5-6, TRBV5-1 and TRBV20-1.

With regard to this clonotype: The target antigen is unknown. At one of its ends the junction is not consistent with the germline gene, which may arise from a read error.

CDR1 and CDR2 (germline): SEHNR, FQNEAQ (reference sequence). This CDR3 region has 14 residues. Every TCR beta cDNA library bore unique molecular identifiers. TCRdb reanalysed the PCR reads using MiXCR and keeps one entry per CDR3 protein. The sample has 750,000 to 950,000 distinct CDR3 sequences, roughly half seen once. The sequencing sample was made of blood. V usage is TRBV7-9 and J usage is TRBJ2-5; 9 positions match TRBD1. The TCR originated in a girl under 18 with multiple sclerosis. This CDR3 is CAGSFTGGAETQYF. CDR3 sequence (DNA): TGTGCCGGCAGCTTTACAGGGGGCGCAGAGACCCAGTACTTC.